The 2 T cell receptor beta chains below were found in one sample sequenced in a study of response to subunit inactivated influenza vaccine. TCRdb recomputed calls from the RT-PCR reads with MiXCR, one row per CDR3 protein. In the table there are about 540,000 distinct CDR3 sequences, roughly 25% of which are singletons. This sample was also put to use in a study of T cells expressing NK-cell markers. That publication notes: Scientists made TCR beta cDNA using 5'RACE template switching with UMIs.

The starting material was CD4+ T cells sorted from PBMCs, obtained approximately 13 days after vaccination. The receptors were gathered from a man in his forties or fifties who received an inactivated influenza vaccine.

The CDR3 region has the DNA TGTGCCAGCAGCCCTCCGACCCCCAAGGACTACTTC. Translated: CASSPPTPKDYF. The chain uses TRBV7-2 and TRBJ2-5; no reliable D call. The CDR3 is 12 amino acids. V lost 5 bases and J lost 14, with 18 bases in between. Germline V CDR1 and CDR2: SGHTA, FQGNSA.

This clonotype was counted only a few times. The gene calls are TRBV7-2 and TRBJ2-3, with no clear D. CDR3 length: 12 residues. Trimming cost V 5 bases and J 3 bases, with 6 bases left between them. CDR1 SGHTA and CDR2 FQGNSA come from the germline V gene. CDR3 sequence: CASSIMTDTQYF. The DNA for the CDR3 is TGTGCCAGCAGCATCATGACAGATACGCAGTATTTT.